The next 30 T cell receptor beta chains were all read from a single sample in a study of T cells in Graves' hyperthyroidism and ophthalmopathy. Amplification of TCR beta CDR3 regions was performed using RNA transcripts as template. An initial round of RT-PCR targeting the TCR CDR3 relied on the HTBI primer set. MiXCR was run by TCRdb on the multiplex PCR reads, yielding one entry per CDR3 protein. The sample lists around 340,000 distinct CDR3 sequences; roughly 18% were seen once. Specimen: blood. These receptors came from a woman aged 40 to 49 with Graves' ophthalmopathy.

The table lists this clonotype with many counts. This chain links TRBV11-2 with TRBJ2-7; the match to TRBD2 covers 7 bases. The CDR3 has 13 amino acids. V shed 6 bases, J shed 3 bases, and the junction held 5 bases outside the gene matches. Germline V gene data show CDR1 as SGHAT and CDR2 as FQNNGV. In DNA, the CDR3 is TGTGCCAGCAGACGGCTAGCGGTCTACGAGCAGTACTTC. Translation gives CASRRLAVYEQYF.

This clonotype was recorded only once. V gene TRBV6-1 combines with J gene TRBJ1-3; D gene unclear. Germline loops: CDR1 MNHNS, CDR2 SASEGT. V was clipped by 7 bases and J by 1 base, with 14 bases between them. CDR3 length: 15 residues. The CDR3 coding sequence is TGTGCCAGCAAATCGGACCGGTGGTCTGGAAACACCATATATTTT. Residues: CASKSDRWSGNTIYF.

This clonotype occurred many times. The chain links TRBV6-1 to TRBJ1-1; no clear D gene. The CDR3 consists of 13 residues. V lost 3 bases to trimming and J lost 1 base, with 6 bases between them. In germline, CDR1 is MNHNS, CDR2 SASEGT. The CDR3 DNA follows: TGTGCCAGCAGTGATTTCCGGAACACTGAAGCTTTCTTT. Its translation is CASSDFRNTEAFF.

This clonotype was counted many times. The CDR3 loop is CAWGTGWGYTF. CDR3 DNA: TGTGCCTGGGGGACAGGCTGGGGCTACACCTTC. The chain recombines TRBV30 with TRBJ1-2; 8 bases agree with TRBD1. V trimming: 5 bases; J trimming: 8 bases; junction bases outside the gene matches: 4. The CDR3 totals 11 residues. Germline CDR1 and CDR2: GTSNPN and SVGIG (reference sequence).

The chain links TRBV5-1 to TRBJ2-5, with TRBD1 as a possible D gene (5 bases). The CDR3 is made up of 15 amino acids. V was pared by 4 bases and J by 1 base, with 14 bases between. The V gene's germline CDR1 is SGHRS and CDR2 YFSETQ. The CDR3 spells CASSEQGPSQETQYF. The CDR3 DNA reads TGCGCCAGCAGCGAGCAGGGCCCTAGCCAAGAGACCCAGTACTTC.

This clonotype was counted a few times. CDR3: CASSYPGQGFGYTF. The CDR3 bases are TGTGCCAGCAGTTACCCGGGACAGGGCTTCGGCTACACCTTC. The rearrangement joins TRBV27 to TRBJ1-2; TRBD1 agrees at 9 bases. The CDR3 has 14 residues. V lost 4 bases, J lost 8 bases, and 8 bases stayed unmatched. CDR1 and CDR2 from the germline V gene are MNHEY and SMNVEV (reference sequence).

CDR3 nucleotides: TGCAGTGCTCGGGGGGAAGAGACCCAGTACTTC. It codes for CSARGEETQYF. The chain is built from TRBV20-1 and TRBJ2-5; TRBD2 matches at 7 bases. Germline CDR1 and CDR2: DFQATT and SNEGSKA (reference sequence). CDR3 size: 11 residues. V dropped 5 bases and J dropped 3; count of bases not matched to a gene: 0.

This clonotype was recorded many times. The chain couples TRBV30 to TRBJ2-7, with 7 nucleotides matching TRBD1. Germline trimming cut 3 bases from V and 7 bases from J; bases unmatched to any gene: 12. In germline, CDR1 is GTSNPN, CDR2 SVGIG (reference sequence). There are 14 residues in the CDR3. The CDR3 sequence: CAWSGTVQTGEQYF. The CDR3 DNA follows: TGTGCCTGGAGCGGGACAGTTCAAACCGGGGAGCAGTACTTC.

This clonotype was seen at least ten times. The rearrangement joins TRBV28 to TRBJ2-2, with TRBD2 identical over 8 bases. Germline-derived CDR1 and CDR2 are MDHEN and SYDVKM. The CDR3 sequence is 21 residues long. V dropped 1 base and J dropped 4; count of bases not matched to a gene: 20. CDR3 coding DNA: TGTGCCAGCAGTTTATTTTTTTCGGGGGTGCGGTCTAGCGGGCCCACCGGGGAGCTGTTTTTT. Protein product: CASSLFFSGVRSSGPTGELFF.

The chain couples TRBV6-2 or TRBV6-3 to TRBJ1-2; tentatively, D is TRBD1 (6 bases). CDR1 and CDR2 from the germline V gene are MNHEY and SVGEGT. Between the trimmed V and J ends, which lost 6 bases and 1 base, there was a span of 12 bases. The CDR3 covers 14 residues. The CDR3 reads CASRRTEVNYGYTF. As DNA, the CDR3 is TGTGCCAGCAGAAGGACAGAAGTTAACTATGGCTACACCTTC.

The chain uses TRBV24-1 and TRBJ2-5; TRBD1 matches at 8 bases. The ends lost 0 bases at V and 4 bases at J; junction bases unmatched: 6. Per the germline V gene, CDR1 is KGHDR and CDR2 is SFDVKD. The CDR3 sequence is 16 residues long. DNA of the CDR3: TGTGCCACCAGTGATTTGCAAGGCAGGGGGCTAGAGACCCAGTACTTC. Its translation is CATSDLQGRGLETQYF.

This clonotype was seen a few times. This rearrangement joins TRBV7-8 to TRBJ1-1; D is ambiguous. This CDR3 is 12 amino acids long. Trimming cost V 0 bases and J 6 bases, with 5 bases left between them. CDR1 and CDR2 (germline): SGHVS, FQNEAQ. The CDR3: CASSLAASEAFF. Here the CDR3 DNA reads TGTGCCAGCAGCTTAGCGGCCTCTGAAGCTTTCTTT. The whole variable domain, filled in from reference TRBV7-8 and TRBJ1-1, reads GAGVSQSPRYKVAKRGQDVALRCDPISGHVSLFWYQQALGQGPEFLTYFQNEAQLDKSGLPSDRFFAERPEGSVSTLKIQRTQQEDSAVYLCASSLAASEAFFGQGTRLTVV.

This clonotype was seen many times. This chain joins TRBV12-5 and TRBJ2-7; D is perhaps TRBD2 (8 bases). Germline assignment: CDR1 LGHNT and CDR2 FRNRAP. V gave up 7 bases and J gave up 0 bases, with 19 bases separating them. This CDR3 has 16 residues. The CDR3: CASAPGGGESSYEQYF. The CDR3, as DNA: TGTGCTAGTGCCCCGGGAGGGGGCGAAAGCTCCTACGAGCAGTACTTC.

In this sample, this clonotype turned up many times. This chain links TRBV28 with TRBJ2-4, with a possible D match to TRBD1 (6 bases). Trimming removed 10 bases from V and 0 bases from J, with 10 bases in between. The V gene's germline CDR1 is MDHEN and CDR2 SYDVKM. This CDR3 spans 13 amino acids. DNA of the CDR3: TGTGCCACCAGGGGTCTAGCCAAAAACATTCAGTACTTC. Protein: CATRGLAKNIQYF.

This clonotype was observed at least ten times. The chain links TRBV12-3 or TRBV12-4 to TRBJ2-7, with D unclear. V was clipped by 0 bases and J by 7 bases, with 10 bases between them. The CDR3 length is 13 residues. The CDR3 sequence is CASSLARLDEQYF. CDR3 DNA sequence: TGTGCCAGCAGTTTAGCGAGGTTGGATGAGCAGTACTTC.

This clonotype has ten or more counts. CDR3 DNA sequence: TGTGCCAGCAGTTTAGTTGGAGGGGATGGCTACACCTTC. Amino acids: CASSLVGGDGYTF. The J gene is TRBJ1-2, the V gene TRBV12-3 or TRBV12-4; TRBD1 might be the D (5 bases). V gave up 1 base and J gave up 6 bases, with 9 bases separating them. The CDR3 has 13 amino acids.

In this sample, this clonotype turned up many times. CDR3 coding DNA: TGCAGTGCCAGTTCCCGGGACTCCTACTACGAGCAGTACTTC. This gives the protein CSASSRDSYYEQYF. The rearrangement uses TRBV20-1 and TRBJ2-7, with D possibly being TRBD2 (6 bases). CDR1 DFQATT and CDR2 SNEGSKA come from the germline V gene (reference sequence). This CDR3 comprises 14 residues. Trimming cost V 6 bases and J 3 bases, with 18 bases left between them.

This clonotype was found many times. The chain combines TRBV30 with TRBJ2-7, with a tentative D call TRBD2 (6 bases). CDR1 and CDR2 (germline): GTSNPN, SVGIG (reference sequence). V dropped 2 bases and J dropped 1 base, with 9 bases sitting between them. There are 13 residues in the CDR3. The CDR3 coding sequence is TGTGCCTGGAGTCGGGAGTCGTCCTACGAGCAGTACTTC. This translates into CAWSRESSYEQYF. Based on the CDR3 plus reference TRBV30 and TRBJ2-7, the full variable domain is SQTIHQWPATLVQPVGSPLSLECTVEGTSNPNLYWYRQAAGRGLQLLFYSVGIGQISSEVPQNLSASRPQDRQFILSSKKLLLSDSGFYLCAWSRESSYEQYFGPGTRLTVT.

The chain has TRBV20-1 and TRBJ2-5; tentative D call: TRBD1 (6 bases). This CDR3 has 14 residues. The V end was cut by 2 bases, the J end by 3 bases, with 13 bases between. Germline CDR1 is DFQATT and CDR2 is SNEGSKA (reference sequence). In nucleotides, the CDR3 is TGCAGTGCTAGAAGACAGGACGCCGAAGAGACCCAGTACTTC. Protein: CSARRQDAEETQYF.

The CDR3 nucleotides are TGCAGCGTTGAAGATTGGGGACTAGCGGGGGTCCGTTGTCAGTACTTC. Its translation is CSVEDWGLAGVRCQYF. The chain uses TRBV29-1 and TRBJ2-5; 14 nucleotides line up with TRBD2. The germline gives CDR1 SQVTM, CDR2 ANQGSEA. V shed 0 bases and J 11 bases; nucleotides not matched to a gene: 11. This CDR3 comprises 16 residues.

This clonotype has ten or more counts. This sequence joins TRBV30 and TRBJ1-6; D is unresolved. Germline assignment: CDR1 GTSNPN and CDR2 SVGIG (reference sequence). The length of the CDR3 is 11 residues. V lost 3 bases to trimming and J lost 4 bases, with 1 base between them. The DNA for the CDR3 is TGTGCCTGGAGGTATAATTCACCCCTCCACTTT. Translating it yields CAWRYNSPLHF. The full variable domain, rest sourced from reference TRBV30 and TRBJ1-6, is SQTIHQWPATLVQPVGSPLSLECTVEGTSNPNLYWYRQAAGRGLQLLFYSVGIGQISSEVPQNLSASRPQDRQFILSSKKLLLSDSGFYLCAWRYNSPLHFGNGTRLTVT.

This clonotype was counted many times. V gene TRBV6-1 combines with J gene TRBJ2-7, with 13 nucleotides matching TRBD2. V gave up 7 bases and J gave up 0 bases; unmatched junction bases: 6. Per germline, CDR1 MNHNS and CDR2 SASEGT. The CDR3 contains 16 residues. The CDR3 DNA sequence: TGTGCCAGCAAAGGGACTAGCGGGGACAGCTCCTACGAGCAGTACTTC. It codes for CASKGTSGDSSYEQYF.

This chain uses TRBV4-2 with TRBJ2-7; D remains ambiguous. Germline CDR1 LGHNA, CDR2 YNFKEQ. Deletions cut 0 bases from V and 5 bases from J, with 17 bases between. CDR3 size: 16 residues. The CDR3, as DNA: TGTGCCAGCAGCCAAGATCGCTTATCCTATACCCACGAGCAGTACTTC. Translation gives CASSQDRLSYTHEQYF.

This clonotype was seen many times. The V gene is TRBV6-2 or TRBV6-3, the J gene TRBJ1-5; D not certain. The CDR3 totals 13 residues. V lost 8 bases and J lost 1, with 9 bases in between. Germline assignment: CDR1 MNHEY and CDR2 SVGEGT. CDR3 sequence: CASLGRSNQPQHF. In DNA form, the CDR3 reads TGTGCCAGCCTAGGGAGAAGCAATCAGCCCCAGCATTTT.

This clonotype was seen many times. The V and J genes are TRBV6-2 or TRBV6-3 and TRBJ2-5, with 9 bases matching TRBD1. Trimming took 6 bases from V and 4 from J; bases not matched to a gene: 3. In germline, CDR1 is MNHEY, CDR2 SVGEGT. The CDR3 contains 13 residues. The CDR3 loop is CASSPDRGETQYF. DNA for the CDR3: TGTGCCAGCAGCCCGGACAGGGGAGAGACCCAGTACTTC.

The chain joins TRBV12-3 or TRBV12-4 to TRBJ2-5; 10 bases match TRBD1. The CDR3 is 15 amino acids. After removal of 4 bases from V and 5 bases from J, the junction contained 7 bases not matched to a gene. The CDR3 DNA is TGTGCCAGCAGTTGGAGACAGGGGGCTTGGGAGACCCAGTACTTC. This sequence encodes CASSWRQGAWETQYF.

This clonotype was found many times. This chain links TRBV19 with TRBJ2-2, with TRBD2 as a possible D gene (6 bases). Germline V lookup: CDR1 LNHDA, CDR2 SQIVND (reference sequence). The V end lost 4 bases, the J end lost 6 bases, and 18 bases lay between the germline ends. CDR3 length equals 16 residues. CDR3 sequence (DNA): TGTGCCAGTAGTAGGCTCCCGGGCGGGGAACCCGGGGAGCTGTTTTTT. Protein product: CASSRLPGGEPGELFF.

This clonotype was picked up many times. This chain joins TRBV28 and TRBJ2-5, with TRBD1 identical over 7 bases. There are 15 residues in the CDR3. The germline V gene encodes CDR1 MDHEN and CDR2 SYDVKM. Here the CDR3 reads CASQPSTGPGDTQYF. The CDR3 DNA reads TGTGCGAGCCAACCTTCGACAGGGCCGGGTGATACCCAGTACTTC.

This clonotype appeared many times. The chain recombines TRBV15 with TRBJ2-7; 10 nucleotides agree with TRBD2. Trimming cost V 6 bases and J 0 bases; bases outside gene matches: 2. Germline CDR1 reads LNHNV; CDR2 reads YYDKDF (reference sequence). The CDR3 loop spans 14 amino acids. The CDR3 DNA sequence: TGTGCCACCAGGCCTAGCGGGAGCTCCTACGAGCAGTACTTC. This gives the protein CATRPSGSSYEQYF.

This clonotype has ten or more counts. CDR3 sequence (DNA): TGTGCCAGCAGCCGATCGCGGGGCAGGGGCACTGAAGCTTTCTTT. Protein sequence: CASSRSRGRGTEAFF. The chain links TRBV3-1 to TRBJ1-1; TRBD1 might be the D (6 bases). Per germline, CDR1 LGHDT and CDR2 YNNKEL (reference sequence). V was pared by 4 bases and J by 4 bases, with 16 bases between. The CDR3 has 15 amino acids.